One sample yielded the 14 T cell receptor beta chains listed below, sequenced in a study of response to subunit inactivated influenza vaccine. Using its own MiXCR run on the RT-PCR reads, TCRdb lists one record per CDR3 protein. The sample consists of approximately 700,000 distinct CDR3 sequences, roughly 14% of them appearing once. Specimen: PBMCs from blood, collected less than 13 days after vaccination. Source of these receptors: a man aged 50-60 years who received an inactivated influenza vaccine.

As for this clonotype: This may be a read error: a much more frequent sequence differs by one nucleotide. This chain connects TRBV20-1 to TRBJ1-1; TRBD1 might be the D (5 bases). V gave up 3 bases and J gave up 5 bases, with 16 bases separating them. The CDR3 has 14 residues. Germline V gives CDR1 DFQATT, CDR2 SNEGSKA (reference sequence). CDR3 in DNA: TGCAGTGCTAGCGACTACAGGCTAGTGACTGAAGCTTTCTTT. Translation gives CSASDYRLVTEAFF.

The gene calls are TRBV7-2 and TRBJ2-3; perhaps TRBD2 as D (5 bases). The CDR3 totals 14 residues. Germline V gene data show CDR1 as SGHTA and CDR2 as FQGNSA. Trimming removed 5 bases at V and 4 bases at J, with 13 bases between. The CDR3 DNA follows: TGTGCCAGCAGCCCCAGGCGGGCAGCAGATACGCAGTATTTT. Amino acids: CASSPRRAADTQYF.

This clonotype was seen repeatedly, ten times or more. The chain recombines TRBV20-1 with TRBJ2-1, with TRBD1 identical over 9 bases. The CDR3 contains 16 residues. Per germline, CDR1 DFQATT and CDR2 SNEGSKA (reference sequence). V lost 1 base to trimming and J lost 6 bases; unmatched junction nucleotides: 10. CDR3 nucleotides: TGCAGTGCTAGAGTCAACCGGGACAGGGTCGTCAATGAGCAGTTCTTC. Residues: CSARVNRDRVVNEQFF.

Only a few counts were recorded for this clonotype. The chain joins TRBV5-1 to TRBJ2-3; weak D call: TRBD1 (6 bases). V dropped 0 bases and J dropped 2 bases, with 10 bases sitting between them. The CDR3 sequence is 15 residues long. In germline, CDR1 is SGHRS, CDR2 YFSETQ. CDR3 protein: CASSLDTGSTDTQYF. CDR3 coding DNA: TGCGCCAGCAGCTTGGATACAGGGTCCACAGATACGCAGTATTTT. The variable domain in full, completed from reference TRBV5-1 and TRBJ2-3, reads KAGVTQTPRYLIKTRGQQVTLSCSPISGHRSVSWYQQTPGQGLQFLFEYFSETQRNKGNFPGRFSGRQFSNSRSEMNVSTLELGDSALYLCASSLDTGSTDTQYFGPGTRLTVL.

This clonotype appeared a few times. The chain uses TRBV20-1 and TRBJ1-5; tentatively, D is TRBD1 (5 bases). The CDR3 is 13 amino acids. V was cut by 1 base and J by 3 bases, with 7 bases left in between. Per the germline V gene, CDR1 is DFQATT and CDR2 is SNEGSKA (reference sequence). The CDR3 sequence is CSARGQLNQPQHF. The CDR3 DNA sequence: TGCAGTGCTAGAGGACAGCTCAATCAGCCCCAGCATTTT.

The V call is TRBV4-1, the J call TRBJ2-1, with 14 bases that match TRBD2. The V segment lost 0 bases and the J segment 8 bases; nucleotides outside the gene matches: 24. Germline CDR1 MGHRA, CDR2 YSYEKL. This CDR3 is built from 23 residues. In nucleotides, the CDR3 is TGCGCCAGCAGCCAAGAAGGTCGAGGGAATGGACTAGCGGGAGGTAAGAGGAGCGATGAGCAGTTCTTC. This gives the protein CASSQEGRGNGLAGGKRSDEQFF.

The chain joins TRBV11-2 to TRBJ2-3, with 7 bases that match TRBD1. In germline, CDR1 is SGHAT, CDR2 FQNNGV. The CDR3 loop spans 14 amino acids. V lost 5 bases to trimming and J lost 5 bases; unmatched junction nucleotides: 7. Written as DNA, the CDR3 is TGTGCCAGCAGCCTCCGACAGGGTAAAGATACGCAGTATTTT. Translated: CASSLRQGKDTQYF.

This clonotype was observed at least ten times. The CDR3 loop is CASSPRQGSITDTQYF. The CDR3 DNA is TGTGCCAGCTCACCTCGACAGGGCTCCATCACAGATACGCAGTATTTT. The V gene is TRBV18, the J gene TRBJ2-3, with 7 bases aligning to TRBD1. The CDR3 sequence is 16 residues long. CDR1 and CDR2 (germline): KGHSH, LQKENI. V lost 3 bases to trimming and J lost 2 bases; unmatched junction nucleotides: 8.

The sample holds a few counts of this clonotype. This rearrangement joins TRBV19 to TRBJ1-5; D remains unclear. Looked up from germline, CDR1 is LNHDA and CDR2 is SQIVND (reference sequence). The CDR3 length is 14 residues. Trimming removed 4 bases at V and 0 bases at J, with 7 bases between. The CDR3 loop reads CASSRKSSNQPQHF. The CDR3 nucleotides read TGTGCCAGTAGTAGAAAAAGTAGCAATCAGCCCCAGCATTTT.

This clonotype was picked up a small number of times. The rearrangement links TRBV20-1 to TRBJ1-5; 9 bases are a match to TRBD1. CDR1 and CDR2 from the germline V gene are DFQATT and SNEGSKA (reference sequence). The ends lost 6 bases at V and 3 bases at J; junction bases unmatched: 9. The CDR3 extends over 15 amino acids. The CDR3 nucleotides are TGCAGTGCCTTAGACAGGGGGTTCGTCAATCAGCCCCAGCATTTT. It is translated as CSALDRGFVNQPQHF.

This clonotype was detected a few times. The chain is built from TRBV7-9 and TRBJ2-2; D is unresolved. V was pared by 7 bases and J by 2 bases, with 5 bases between. The CDR3 extends over 12 amino acids. Looked up from germline, CDR1 is SEHNR and CDR2 is FQNEAQ (reference sequence). The CDR3: CASNGNTGELFF. Written as DNA, the CDR3 is TGTGCCAGCAACGGAAACACCGGGGAGCTGTTTTTT.

The chain uses TRBV10-3 and TRBJ2-7; the D gene could be TRBD1 or TRBD2 (5 bases each). The CDR3 is 13 residues long. The germline gives CDR1 ENHRY, CDR2 SYGVKD. V dropped 0 bases and J dropped 6 bases, with 9 bases sitting between them. CDR3 nucleotides: TGTGCCATCAGTGAGTCGAAGGGGACCGAGCAGTACTTC. Protein product: CAISESKGTEQYF.

This clonotype turned up a few times. The rearrangement uses TRBV20-1 and TRBJ2-1; TRBD2 is a possible D gene (6 bases). Deletions cut 6 bases from V and 4 bases from J, with 13 bases between. Per the germline V gene, CDR1 is DFQATT and CDR2 is SNEGSKA (reference sequence). The CDR3 sequence is 13 residues long. CDR3 sequence reads: CSATWAGYNEQFF. The DNA for the CDR3 is TGCAGTGCCACCTGGGCGGGATACAATGAGCAGTTCTTC.

Only a few counts were recorded for this clonotype. The V call is TRBV5-1, the J call TRBJ1-3; D gene uncertain. The length of the CDR3 is 15 residues. V lost 3 bases and J 4 bases, leaving 14 bases between the germline ends. The germline CDR1 and CDR2 sequences are SGHRS and YFSETQ. CDR3 residues: CASSSDYTGGNTIYF. As DNA, the CDR3 is TGCGCCAGCAGCTCGGACTACACCGGAGGAAACACCATATATTTT.